One and the same sample provided the 4 T cell receptor beta chains below, sequenced in a study of lymphopenia after photon versus proton radiotherapy. TCRdb's table, derived via immunoSEQ multiplex PCR, lists solely in-frame clones and lacks some. The sample carries 7,000 to 9,000 clones, 85% to 95% recorded once. The source was peripheral blood, collected from a patient treated with photon-based radiotherapy. The receptors derive from a woman between 50 and 59 years old with cholangiocarcinoma.

A single count supports this clone. The V call is TRBV11-2, the J call TRBJ2-1, with D maybe TRBD2 (5 bases). From germline, CDR1 is SGHAT and CDR2 FQNNGV. V lost 0 bases and J lost 3, with 12 bases in between. This CDR3 is 16 amino acids long. The CDR3 loop is CASSLERGSVYNEQFF. The CDR3 nucleotides are TGTGCCAGCAGCTTAGAACGGGGATCTGTCTACAATGAGCAGTTCTTC. The entire variable domain, with the rest obtained from reference TRBV11-2 and TRBJ2-1, is as follows: EAGVAQSPRYKIIEKRQSVAFWCNPISGHATLYWYQQILGQGPKLLIQFQNNGVVDDSQLPKDRFSAERLKGVDSTLKIQPAKLEDSAVYLCASSLERGSVYNEQFFGPGTRLTVL.

J is TRBJ1-2 and V is TRBV7-2; 7 nucleotides agree with TRBD1. Looked up from germline, CDR1 is SGHTA and CDR2 is FQGNSA. The CDR3 has 18 residues. V shed 0 bases and J 0 bases; nucleotides not matched to a gene: 10. For the CDR3, the DNA is TGTGCCAGCAGCTTAGCCATACATTTCGGACAGGCTAACTATGGCTACACCTTC. This gives the protein CASSLAIHFGQANYGYTF.

J is TRBJ2-5 and V is TRBV27, with no clear D. The assigned J gene may be wrong: the sequence end matches TRBJ2-7 better. This CDR3 is 14 amino acids long. The germline V gene has CDR1 MNHEY and CDR2 SMNVEV (reference sequence). CDR3 coding DNA: TGTGCCAGCAGTTTATCGGCAGAGCATGCCGAGCAGTACTTC. Translation: CASSLSAEHAEQYF.

The chain couples TRBV27 to TRBJ2-2; no firm D call. V was cut by 6 bases and J by 1 base, with 12 bases left in between. The CDR3 is 15 residues long. The germline gives CDR1 MNHEY, CDR2 SMNVEV (reference sequence). Written as DNA, the CDR3 is TGTGCCAGCAGGATAGGACCGATGAACACCGGGGAGCTGTTTTTT. Protein sequence: CASRIGPMNTGELFF.